These 5 T cell receptor beta chains came from one sample sequenced in a study of identical twins. MiXCR, applied by TCRdb to the 5' RACE reads, yields one record per CDR3 protein. The sample consists of some 660,000 distinct CDR3 sequences, 8.5% to 9.5% of them appearing once. These same data were also listed under a study on yellow fever vaccine responses in identical twins.

Sequences were obtained from PBMCs. These receptors were collected from a young woman in good health.

The chain recombines TRBV29-1 with TRBJ2-1; no definite D call. This CDR3 is 14 amino acids long. Germline CDR1 reads SQVTM; CDR2 reads ANQGSEA. Written as DNA, the CDR3 is TGCAGTCATGATCTACCTAGCTCCTACAATGAGCAGTTCTTC. Translated: CSHDLPSSYNEQFF.

This clonotype turned up a few times. The V gene is TRBV14, the J gene TRBJ2-7; TRBD2 might be the D (5 bases). The CDR3 consists of 14 residues. Trimming took off 4 bases at V and 6 bases at J, with 16 bases between the two ends. The germline gives CDR1 SGHDN, CDR2 FVKESK. CDR3 in amino acids: CASSRRPGSAEQYF. The CDR3 nucleotides read TGTGCCAGCAGCCGGAGGCCGGGTTCAGCCGAGCAGTACTTC.

This clonotype was recorded only once. This chain connects TRBV14 to TRBJ2-5; D unclear. Germline V lookup: CDR1 SGHDN, CDR2 FVKESK. The CDR3 consists of 13 residues. V was clipped by 0 bases and J by 5 bases, with 7 bases between them. CDR3 bases: TGTGCCAGCAGCCAAGATAGGAGCGAGACCCAGTACTTC. It codes for CASSQDRSETQYF.

In its sample, this clonotype was seen a few times. V and J are TRBV28 and TRBJ2-5; 11 bases line up with TRBD2. This CDR3 contains 17 residues. V gave up 2 bases and J gave up 5 bases; unmatched junction bases: 10. Germline V CDR1 and CDR2: MDHEN, SYDVKM. Written as DNA, the CDR3 is TGTGCCAGCAGTTTAGCATCAATAGCGGGGGGGCGCGAGACCCAGTACTTC. It is translated as CASSLASIAGGRETQYF.

This clonotype was detected only a few times. This chain uses TRBV5-5 with TRBJ2-7; 7 bases agree with TRBD1. The CDR3 runs 16 residues. Trimming at V came to 0 bases and at J to 1 base, leaving 7 bases not matched to a gene. CDR1 is SGHKS and CDR2 is YYEKEE in the germline V gene (reference sequence). CDR3 in DNA: TGTGCCAGCAGCTTGGACCGGGACAGACTGTCCTACGAGCAGTACTTC. It translates to CASSLDRDRLSYEQYF.